Below, 8 T cell receptor beta chains from the same sample are listed, as sequenced in a study of shared clonotypes between healthy human individuals. The naive CD8 subset, CD45RO-negative cells positively selected for CCR7, excluded terminally differentiated effector memory CD45RA+ cells. Libraries were prepared by immunoSEQ multiplex PCR; TCRdb keeps only in-frame clonotypes and omits some of them. The data contain 2 million to 2.5 million clones, 85% to 95% of them singletons. The specimen was naive CD8+ T cells from PBMCs. The receptors stem from a man aged 18 to 30 in good health. Some clones in this sample may be carry-over from other donors' samples.

The chain recombines TRBV7-9 with TRBJ1-5; D uncertain. The CDR3 is 14 residues long. V lost 5 bases to trimming and J lost 1 base, with 9 bases between them. Germline V CDR1 and CDR2: SEHNR, FQNEAQ (reference sequence). In DNA form, the CDR3 reads TGTGCCAGCAGCATCACAGCCAGCAATCAGCCCCAGCATTTT. Its translation is CASSITASNQPQHF.

This clone was recorded once. The sample carries other DNA sequences with the same CDR3. The J gene is TRBJ2-2, the V gene TRBV27; TRBD2 matches 7 bases. CDR3 length equals 13 residues. Germline trimming cut 5 bases from V and 6 bases from J; bases unmatched to any gene: 3. Germline V gene lookup returns CDR1 MNHEY and CDR2 SMNVEV (reference sequence). The CDR3, as DNA: TGTGCCAGCAGTCCACTAGCGTCCGGGGAGCTGTTTTTT. Translated: CASSPLASGELFF.

The chain uses TRBV9 and TRBJ2-7; D perhaps matches TRBD2 (6 bases). This CDR3 is built from 12 residues. Germline CDR1 is SGDLS and CDR2 is YYNGEE. Deletions cut 4 bases from V and 5 bases from J, with 10 bases between. The CDR3 region is CASSSGGHEQYF. The CDR3 bases are TGTGCCAGCAGCTCCGGGGGTCACGAGCAGTACTTC.

As regards this clone: This same CDR3 is encoded by further DNA sequences in the sample. This chain connects TRBV29-1 to TRBJ2-7, with a weak D call TRBD1 (6 bases). Germline V gives CDR1 SQVTM, CDR2 ANQGSEA. The CDR3 contains 14 residues. Between the trimmed V and J ends, which lost 0 bases and 1 base, there was a span of 10 bases. CDR3 amino acids: CSVEDRGSSYEQYF. The DNA for the CDR3 is TGCAGCGTTGAAGACAGGGGTAGTTCCTACGAGCAGTACTTC.

The chain employs TRBV7-9 and TRBJ1-1; 11 bases are a match to TRBD1. This CDR3 spans 14 amino acids. V shed 4 bases and J 5 bases; nucleotides not matched to a gene: 3. In germline, CDR1 is SEHNR, CDR2 FQNEAQ (reference sequence). The CDR3 region is CASSWGTGGTEAFF. The CDR3 DNA follows: TGTGCCAGCAGCTGGGGGACAGGGGGGACTGAAGCTTTCTTT.

The chain combines TRBV27 with TRBJ2-7, with 9 bases matching TRBD2. Germline V CDR1 and CDR2: MNHEY, SMNVEV (reference sequence). The ends lost 6 bases at V and 6 bases at J; junction bases unmatched: 12. The CDR3 loop spans 15 amino acids. Written as DNA, the CDR3 is TGTGCCAGCAGCGCCATAGCGGGAGAGGGTCTCGAGCAGTACTTC. Translated: CASSAIAGEGLEQYF.

The chain employs TRBV6-1 and TRBJ2-5, with D unclear. The CDR3 spans 14 residues. V lost 1 base and J 0 bases, leaving 6 bases between the germline ends. Germline V gene data show CDR1 as MNHNS and CDR2 as SASEGT. CDR3 in amino acids: CASSEGPHQETQYF. The DNA of the CDR3 is TGTGCCAGCAGTGAAGGTCCACACCAAGAGACCCAGTACTTC.

The chain has TRBV2 and TRBJ1-1; D unresolved. Germline CDR1 reads SNHLY; CDR2 reads FYNNEI. This CDR3 comprises 12 residues. The V gene lost 9 bases and the J gene lost 4 bases, with 12 bases spanning the gap. The CDR3 sequence: CASQKGPTEAFF. The CDR3 DNA reads as TGTGCCAGTCAAAAAGGGCCCACTGAAGCTTTCTTT.